Below, 31 T cell receptor beta chains from the same sample are listed, as sequenced in a study of blood T cell repertoires in COVID-19. Repertoires were generated with immunoSEQ multiplex PCR, while TCRdb's copy carries only in-frame clones and drops some. The table has 180,000 or so clones, about 85% seen once. Sequenced: peripheral blood. These receptors were taken from a woman older than 75 with acute or convalescent COVID-19.

The chain couples TRBV6-1 to TRBJ1-5; D perhaps matches TRBD1 (5 bases). This CDR3 has 14 amino acids. CDR1 MNHNS and CDR2 SASEGT come from the germline V gene. Trimming left V 3 bases short and J 2 bases short, with 8 bases between. CDR3 amino acids: CASSEGLGNQPQHF. In nucleotides, the CDR3 is TGTGCCAGCAGTGAGGGACTGGGCAATCAGCCCCAGCATTTT.

The V gene is TRBV19, the J gene TRBJ2-1, with D tentatively TRBD1 (6 bases). This CDR3 contains 14 residues. CDR1 and CDR2 from the germline V gene are LNHDA and SQIVND (reference sequence). Deletions cut 3 bases from V and 3 bases from J, with 9 bases between. The CDR3 loop is CASSIEGHYNEQFF. In DNA form, the CDR3 reads TGTGCCAGTAGTATTGAGGGACACTACAATGAGCAGTTCTTC.

CDR3 loop: CSVGVGAGGQGYTF. The CDR3 region has the DNA TGCAGCGTTGGGGTAGGGGCTGGAGGACAGGGCTACACCTTC. V usage is TRBV29-1 and J usage is TRBJ1-2, with D maybe TRBD1 (6 bases). V lost 4 bases, J lost 8 bases, and 20 bases lay in between. The CDR3 has 14 amino acids. Germline CDR1 is SQVTM and CDR2 is ANQGSEA.

The CDR3 sequence: CASSVAGGANTGELFF. The CDR3 nucleotides read TGCGCCAGCAGTGTAGCGGGAGGAGCGAACACCGGGGAGCTGTTTTTT. The rearrangement uses TRBV10-2 and TRBJ2-2, with TRBD2 matching 10 bases. Germline CDR1 and CDR2: WSHSY and SAAADI. Trimming cost V 4 bases and J 0 bases; bases outside gene matches: 2. The CDR3 runs 16 residues.

V is TRBV10-3 and J is TRBJ2-1; 10 nucleotides align to TRBD2. The CDR3 runs to 13 residues. Trimming took 8 bases from V and 4 from J; bases not matched to a gene: 2. CDR1 and CDR2 from the germline V gene are ENHRY and SYGVKD. The CDR3 protein is CAIGTSAYNEQFF. Here the CDR3 DNA reads TGTGCCATCGGGACTAGCGCTTACAATGAGCAGTTCTTC.

The rearrangement uses TRBV7-9 and TRBJ1-2, with 7 bases aligning to TRBD1. The CDR3 contains 17 residues. The germline V gene has CDR1 SEHNR and CDR2 FQNEAQ (reference sequence). Germline trimming cut 5 bases from V and 4 bases from J; bases unmatched to any gene: 16. The CDR3 DNA follows: TGTGCCAGCAGCCCCTTCCTCACAGGGGATCCTGCCTATGGCTACACCTTC. This codes for CASSPFLTGDPAYGYTF.

The chain links TRBV6-5 to TRBJ1-1; the D gene is possibly TRBD1 (5 bases). The V and J ends lost 7 bases and 5 bases respectively, with 20 bases between them. Germline V gene data show CDR1 as MNHEY and CDR2 as SVGAGI. This CDR3 is 15 amino acids long. The CDR3 DNA reads TGTGCCAGCATCGCAGCGGGGGGGTTAGGGACTGAAGCTTTCTTT. Its protein is CASIAAGGLGTEAFF.

V usage is TRBV5-4 and J usage is TRBJ2-7; D possibly corresponds to TRBD2 (6 bases). V lost 4 bases and J 0 bases, leaving 14 bases between the germline ends. CDR1 SGHNT and CDR2 YYREEE come from the germline V gene (reference sequence). The CDR3 has 15 amino acids. The CDR3 DNA reads TGTGCCAGCAGCCCGAGGTCCGGGAGCTCCTACGAGCAGTACTTC. Translating gives CASSPRSGSSYEQYF.

This chain uses TRBV6-2 or TRBV6-3 with TRBJ1-2; D remains unclear. CDR1 is MNHEY and CDR2 is SVGEGT in the germline V gene. Between the trimmed V and J ends, which lost 6 bases and 4 bases, there was a span of 18 bases. The CDR3 is 15 amino acids. The CDR3 region has the DNA TGTGCCAGCAGCCCTCGTGGAGGGCCTCTCTATGGCTACACCTTC. Its protein product is CASSPRGGPLYGYTF.

This clone has only one observation. This sequence joins TRBV18 and TRBJ1-5, with no clear D. Deletions cut 6 bases from V and 5 bases from J, with 14 bases between. The CDR3 is made up of 14 amino acids. Germline CDR1 and CDR2: KGHSH and LQKENI. Here the CDR3 reads CASSLLPTDQPQHF. The CDR3 DNA follows: TGTGCCAGCTCGCTCCTCCCCACGGATCAGCCCCAGCATTTT. Looking up the rest from reference TRBV18 and TRBJ1-5 gives the full variable domain: NAGVMQNPRHLVRRRGQEARLRCSPMKGHSHVYWYRQLPEEGLKFMVYLQKENIIDESGMPKERFSAEFPKEGPSILRIQQVVRGDSAAYFCASSLLPTDQPQHFGDGTRLSIL.

The rearrangement joins TRBV7-2 to TRBJ1-2; D unresolved. The germline V gene has CDR1 SGHTA and CDR2 FQGNSA. With 0 bases removed from V and 0 bases from J, the gap between germline ends came to 5 bases. The CDR3 consists of 14 residues. The CDR3 DNA reads as TGTGCCAGCAGCTTAGCCGAGGCTAACTATGGCTACACCTTC. Its protein is CASSLAEANYGYTF.

The gene calls are TRBV5-4 and TRBJ2-3, with 8 bases fitting TRBD1. The germline CDR1 and CDR2 sequences are SGHNT and YYREEE (reference sequence). This CDR3 comprises 15 residues. V was pared by 3 bases and J by 4 bases, with 7 bases of the junction left unmatched. CDR3 bases: TGTGCCAGCAGCTCCCGGACAGGGAGGCCAGATACGCAGTATTTT. This codes for CASSSRTGRPDTQYF.

The chain carries TRBV18 and TRBJ1-2; 7 bases map to TRBD1. CDR1 is KGHSH, CDR2 LQKENI, per germline. The CDR3 covers 17 residues. With 3 bases clipped from V and 0 bases from J, the junction kept 10 bases outside the gene matches. The CDR3 here is CASSPQQGTLTNYGYTF. The CDR3 DNA reads as TGTGCCAGCTCACCCCAACAGGGGACACTCACTAACTATGGCTACACCTTC.

The chain employs TRBV3-1 (or the pseudogene TRBV3-2) and TRBJ2-7; a weak D match, TRBD1 (8 bases). Germline CDR1 and CDR2: LGHDT and YNNKEL (reference sequence). V lost 4 bases and J lost 3, with 16 bases in between. The length of the CDR3 is 15 residues. CDR3: CASSRGGTGVYEQYF. CDR3 bases: TGTGCCAGCAGCCGGGGAGGGACAGGCGTCTACGAGCAGTACTTC.

The rearrangement joins TRBV30 to TRBJ1-5, with D perhaps matching TRBD1 (6 bases). This CDR3 has 15 amino acids. Trimming removed 3 bases at V and 3 bases at J, with 15 bases between. Germline V gene lookup returns CDR1 GTSNPN and CDR2 SVGIG (reference sequence). The CDR3: CAWRQGMGNNQPQHF. CDR3 DNA: TGTGCCTGGAGACAGGGAATGGGGAACAATCAGCCCCAGCATTTT.

J is TRBJ2-4 and V is TRBV21-1; no check of the table's D call, TRBD1, against the DNA was made. TRBV21-1 is tagged as a pseudogene. This CDR3 region has 16 residues. CDR3 in amino acids: CASSTRQDLAKNIQYF. CDR3 bases: TGTGCCAGCAGCACTCGACAGGACCTAGCCAAAAACATTCAGTACTTC.

The chain is built from TRBV29-1 and TRBJ1-2; D perhaps matches TRBD1 (5 bases). CDR1 is SQVTM, CDR2 ANQGSEA, per germline. There are 14 residues in the CDR3. The V gene lost 7 bases and the J gene lost 4 bases, with 19 bases spanning the gap. CDR3 sequence: CSAARGGTPYGYTF. In DNA, the CDR3 is TGCAGCGCAGCGCGCGGGGGGACTCCCTATGGCTACACCTTC.

The rearrangement links TRBV29-1 to TRBJ2-7; TRBD2 agrees at 8 bases. The CDR3 is made up of 14 amino acids. V lost 4 bases and J lost 5; bases outside the gene matches: 10. Germline lookup yields CDR1 SQVTM and CDR2 ANQGSEA. The CDR3 protein is CSVVAGLAPHEQYF. DNA of the CDR3: TGCAGCGTTGTCGCCGGACTAGCCCCCCACGAGCAGTACTTC.

This clone was observed once. The rearrangement uses TRBV5-6 and TRBJ2-7; D remains ambiguous. This CDR3 is built from 15 residues. V lost 0 bases and J lost 6, with 16 bases in between. Germline V lookup: CDR1 SGHDT, CDR2 YYEEEE. DNA for the CDR3: TGTGCCAGCAGCTTGGTACCAACCCGATCGGGCGAGCAGTACTTC. Translation: CASSLVPTRSGEQYF. Drawing the rest from reference TRBV5-6 and TRBJ2-7, the complete variable domain is DAGVTQSPTHLIKTRGQQVTLRCSPKSGHDTVSWYQQALGQGPQFIFQYYEEEERQRGNFPDRFSGHQFPNYSSELNVNALLLGDSALYLCASSLVPTRSGEQYFGPGTRLTVT.

The chain has TRBV27 and TRBJ2-1; 8 bases line up with TRBD2. The V and J ends lost 3 bases and 0 bases, in that order; junction bases with no gene match: 10. The germline V gene encodes CDR1 MNHEY and CDR2 SMNVEV (reference sequence). CDR3 length: 18 residues. The CDR3 region is CASSFTSGDLSSYNEQFF. Written as DNA, the CDR3 is TGTGCCAGCAGTTTTACTAGCGGAGATCTTAGCTCCTACAATGAGCAGTTCTTC.

This clone was seen only once. The chain links TRBV14 to TRBJ2-7; TRBD1 is a possible D gene (6 bases). V was pared by 4 bases and J by 7 bases, with 17 bases between. The CDR3 extends over 14 amino acids. CDR1 is SGHDN and CDR2 is FVKESK in the germline V gene. The CDR3 sequence is CASSLNLGGWEQYF. The CDR3 coding sequence is TGTGCCAGCAGCCTCAATCTAGGGGGATGGGAGCAGTACTTC.

CDR3 in amino acids: CASSPNAADYGYTF. The CDR3 nucleotides are TGTGCCAGCAGTCCCAACGCCGCGGACTATGGCTACACCTTC. V gene TRBV6-5 combines with J gene TRBJ1-2, with D unclear. The CDR3 extends over 14 amino acids. V was clipped by 5 bases and J by 3 bases, with 13 bases between them. Germline assignment: CDR1 MNHEY and CDR2 SVGAGI.

This sequence joins TRBV19 and TRBJ1-4; TRBD1 is a possible D gene (5 bases). This CDR3 comprises 15 residues. Germline CDR1 is LNHDA and CDR2 is SQIVND (reference sequence). V dropped 6 bases and J dropped 7 bases, with 18 bases sitting between them. Here the CDR3 reads CASSPQRGSSEKLFF. The CDR3 DNA reads TGTGCCAGTAGCCCTCAAAGGGGTAGTAGTGAAAAACTGTTTTTT.

This sequence joins TRBV10-3 and TRBJ1-5; D call uncertain. Germline assignment: CDR1 ENHRY and CDR2 SYGVKD. The ends were cut back, 3 bases at V and 4 bases at J, with 13 bases in the middle. The CDR3 spans 15 residues. CDR3 sequence (DNA): TGTGCCATCAGTGATAGGAGGGCGGGAAATCAGCCCCAGCATTTT. Translating gives CAISDRRAGNQPQHF.

The chain combines TRBV6-6 with TRBJ1-3, with D hard to call. CDR3 size: 14 residues. V gave up 6 bases and J gave up 3 bases, with 12 bases separating them. The germline V gene has CDR1 MNHNY and CDR2 SVGAGI (reference sequence). CDR3 in DNA: TGTGCCAGCAGCCCCCTGGGCAGTGGAAACACCATATATTTT. As protein: CASSPLGSGNTIYF.

The rearrangement links TRBV18 to TRBJ1-6; 7 bases match TRBD1. Germline V gives CDR1 KGHSH, CDR2 LQKENI. The CDR3 covers 14 residues. Losses at the gene ends were 6 bases for V and 7 bases for J; bases not matched to a gene: 6. Written as DNA, the CDR3 is TGTGCCAGCTCCCCGGGACAGAGCAATTCACCCCTCCACTTT. Translation: CASSPGQSNSPLHF.

This chain uses TRBV3-1 (or the pseudogene TRBV3-2) with TRBJ1-4, with unresolved D. Germline V gene data show CDR1 as LGHDT and CDR2 as YNNKEL (reference sequence). The germline V and J ends were trimmed by 1 base and 4 bases, with 10 bases remaining between them. The CDR3 extends over 15 amino acids. The CDR3 DNA is TGTGCCAGCAGCCAAGTTCGCCAGAATAATGAAAAACTGTTTTTT. Translated: CASSQVRQNNEKLFF.

The DNA of the CDR3 is TGTGCCAGCAGCTACCCGACAGGGCTTAGGGAGACCCAGTACTTC. Translation gives CASSYPTGLRETQYF. The rearrangement links TRBV5-6 to TRBJ2-5; 7 bases line up with TRBD1. The trim removed 3 bases at V and 5 bases at J, leaving 10 bases unmatched. This CDR3 contains 15 residues. Germline V gives CDR1 SGHDT, CDR2 YYEEEE.

This clone was picked up one time. This chain joins TRBV11-2 and TRBJ1-2; D unclear. Germline V gene data show CDR1 as SGHAT and CDR2 as FQNNGV. Trimming removed 8 bases from V and 2 bases from J, with 15 bases in between. The CDR3 has 14 residues. The CDR3 loop reads CASSGEQPNYGYTF. The CDR3 nucleotides read TGTGCCAGCTCCGGCGAACAGCCGAACTATGGCTACACCTTC. Together with reference TRBV11-2 and TRBJ1-2, the CDR3 gives the full variable domain: EAGVAQSPRYKIIEKRQSVAFWCNPISGHATLYWYQQILGQGPKLLIQFQNNGVVDDSQLPKDRFSAERLKGVDSTLKIQPAKLEDSAVYLCASSGEQPNYGYTFGSGTRLTVV.

This clone has only a few counts. This chain links TRBV9 with TRBJ2-7; the D gene is possibly TRBD1 (6 bases). CDR1 is SGDLS, CDR2 YYNGEE, per germline. Trimming removed 0 bases at V and 0 bases at J, with 10 bases between. The CDR3 extends over 15 amino acids. CDR3 protein: CASSVGQANSYEQYF. Here the CDR3 DNA reads TGTGCCAGCAGCGTAGGACAGGCGAACTCCTACGAGCAGTACTTC. Full variable domain (rest looked up from reference TRBV9 and TRBJ2-7): DSGVTQTPKHLITATGQRVTLRCSPRSGDLSVYWYQQSLDQGLQFLIQYYNGEERAKGNILERFSAQQFPDLHSELNLSSLELGDSALYFCASSVGQANSYEQYFGPGTRLTVT.

This chain uses TRBV5-5 with TRBJ2-6; tentative D call: TRBD2 (6 bases). This CDR3 contains 16 residues. Germline CDR1 SGHKS, CDR2 YYEKEE (reference sequence). Trimming removed 3 bases from V and 2 bases from J, with 12 bases in between. CDR3 protein: CASSYVGGAGANVLTF. Written as DNA, the CDR3 is TGTGCCAGCAGCTATGTCGGGGGAGCTGGGGCCAACGTCCTGACTTTC.